This entry lists 15 T cell receptor beta chains sequenced from one sample in a study of blood T cells in healthy people across ages. Alongside a J-beta primer mix, a sample-barcoded 5' primer served in a second PCR lasting 7 to 11 cycles. TCRdb reprocessed the 5' RACE reads via MiXCR and lists one record per CDR3 protein. Of around 500,000 distinct CDR3 sequences in the sample, under 55% were seen once. Sequencing was done on a sample of blood. These receptors were taken from a man at least 80 years old in good health.

This clonotype was recorded a few times. The genes are TRBV5-1 and TRBJ2-1; 7 bases align to TRBD2. Trimming removed 7 bases from V and 2 bases from J; junction bases left unmatched: 0. This CDR3 has 12 residues. The germline CDR1 and CDR2 sequences are SGHRS and YFSETQ. CDR3 sequence: CASGGAYNEQFF. DNA of the CDR3: TGCGCCAGCGGGGGGGCCTACAATGAGCAGTTCTTC.

V gene TRBV10-1 combines with J gene TRBJ2-1; D tentatively reads TRBD1 or TRBD2 (7 bases each). The V end was cut by 0 bases, the J end by 4 bases, with 13 bases between. The CDR3 totals 16 residues. Germline assignment: CDR1 WNHNN and CDR2 SYGVQD (reference sequence). The chain's CDR3 is CASSESGQGGYNEQFF. The CDR3 coding sequence is TGCGCCAGCAGTGAGTCCGGGCAGGGGGGGTACAATGAGCAGTTCTTC.

This chain links TRBV4-3 with TRBJ1-1, with TRBD1 matching 8 bases. Unmatched junction bases numbered 10, after V lost 5 bases and J lost 5 bases. Germline V CDR1 and CDR2: LGHNA, YSLEER. This CDR3 has 15 residues. This CDR3 is CASSEQGDFRTEAFF. The CDR3 DNA reads as TGCGCCAGCAGCGAACAGGGGGATTTTAGAACTGAAGCTTTCTTT.

The chain has TRBV4-3 and TRBJ2-7; D is unclear. Germline V gene sequence: CDR1 LGHNA, CDR2 YSLEER. The germline V and J ends were trimmed by 2 bases and 2 bases, with 10 bases remaining between them. This CDR3 is 14 amino acids long. The CDR3 DNA follows: TGCGCCAGCAGCCAATCGGTTTCGACCTACGAGCAGTACTTC. This gives the protein CASSQSVSTYEQYF.

The chain couples TRBV29-1 to TRBJ2-7, with TRBD2 matching over 7 bases. This CDR3 is 12 amino acids long. In germline, CDR1 is SQVTM, CDR2 ANQGSEA. V was clipped by 6 bases and J by 7 bases; unmatched bases: 9. The DNA of the CDR3 is TGCAGCGTCGACGCAGGGAGGGGTGAGCAGTACTTC. Its translation: CSVDAGRGEQYF.

A note on this clonotype: A junction end diverges from the germline sequence, so it may reflect a read error. V usage is TRBV6-5 and J usage is TRBJ1-5, with D uncertain. From germline, CDR1 is MNHEY and CDR2 SVGAGI. This CDR3 contains 16 residues. The CDR3 sequence: CASSPRAGLGNQLQHF. The DNA of the CDR3 is TGTGCCAGCAGTCCACGGGCAGGACTCGGCAATCAGCTCCAGCATTTT.

This rearrangement joins TRBV2 to TRBJ2-5, with 10 nucleotides matching TRBD2. V shed 7 bases and J 4 bases; nucleotides not matched to a gene: 15. CDR3 length: 17 amino acids. Germline CDR1 reads SNHLY; CDR2 reads FYNNEI. CDR3 sequence: CASKSGRIAGGTETQYF. The CDR3 coding sequence is TGTGCCAGCAAATCGGGACGGATAGCGGGAGGCACAGAGACCCAGTACTTC.

There are many counts of this clonotype. The genes are TRBV28 and TRBJ2-5; 9 positions match TRBD1. The CDR3 is 14 residues long. Germline V CDR1 and CDR2: MDHEN, SYDVKM. J lost 1 base, V lost 6 bases, and 3 bases had no gene match. CDR3 nucleotides: TGTGCCAGCAGACAGGGGGCGTTCCAAGAGACCCAGTACTTC. As protein: CASRQGAFQETQYF.

This chain connects TRBV11-2 to TRBJ2-7; D not resolved. The V end was cut by 4 bases, the J end by 2 bases, with 15 bases between. This CDR3 has 15 residues. Germline assignment: CDR1 SGHAT and CDR2 FQNNGV. CDR3 amino acids: CASSSLSGGPYEQYF. CDR3 coding DNA: TGTGCCAGCAGCTCTCTAAGTGGTGGGCCCTACGAGCAGTACTTC.

This clonotype was seen many times. The DNA for the CDR3 is TGTGCCAGCAGTCGGACGGATTCAAACTATGGCTACACCTTC. The encoded protein is CASSRTDSNYGYTF. The V call is TRBV6-6, the J call TRBJ1-2; D unresolved. CDR3 length: 14 residues. Trimming took 5 bases from V and 2 from J, leaving 12 bases between them. Germline V gene data show CDR1 as MNHNY and CDR2 as SVGAGI (reference sequence).

This clonotype was observed a single time. The chain uses TRBV20-1 and TRBJ1-1; D remains ambiguous. The V end lost 5 bases, the J end lost 2 bases, and 12 bases lay between the germline ends. Per germline, CDR1 DFQATT and CDR2 SNEGSKA (reference sequence). This CDR3 has 13 residues. In DNA form, the CDR3 reads TGCAGTGCTGAGGACCGGGTTAACACTGAAGCTTTCTTT. Protein product: CSAEDRVNTEAFF.

The chain has TRBV3-1 and TRBJ1-3, with TRBD1 matching over 9 bases. CDR1 is LGHDT, CDR2 YNNKEL, per germline (reference sequence). The CDR3 loop spans 14 amino acids. V lost 5 bases, J lost 4 bases, and 3 bases stayed unmatched. The CDR3 DNA sequence: TGTGCCAGCAGCTTGGGACAGGGCGGAAACACCATATATTTT. Amino acid sequence: CASSLGQGGNTIYF. Variable domain in full (rest from reference TRBV3-1 and TRBJ1-3): DTAVSQTPKYLVTQMGNDKSIKCEQNLGHDTMYWYKQDSKKFLKIMFSYNNKELIINETVPNRFSPKSPDKAHLNLHINSLELGDSAVYFCASSLGQGGNTIYFGEGSWLTVV.

The gene calls are TRBV29-1 and TRBJ2-3; D is undetermined. V was clipped by 5 bases and J by 0 bases, with 6 bases between them. This CDR3 comprises 12 residues. The germline CDR1 and CDR2 sequences are SQVTM and ANQGSEA. The CDR3 DNA reads as TGCAGCGTTTTCAGGAGCACAGATACGCAGTATTTT. Residues: CSVFRSTDTQYF.

This clonotype was detected a few times. The chain carries TRBV20-1 and TRBJ2-1; TRBD2 agrees at 8 bases. From germline, CDR1 is DFQATT and CDR2 SNEGSKA (reference sequence). This CDR3 is built from 14 residues. J was trimmed by 6 bases and V by 6 bases; bases with no gene match: 10. The DNA for the CDR3 is TGCAGTGCCCAAATGCCAGCGGGGGCCAATGAGCAGTTCTTC. As protein: CSAQMPAGANEQFF.

This rearrangement joins TRBV15 to TRBJ1-2; 10 nucleotides agree with TRBD1. The CDR3 has 14 amino acids. V was pared by 3 bases and J by 7 bases, with 5 bases of the junction left unmatched. Germline V gives CDR1 LNHNV, CDR2 YYDKDF (reference sequence). The CDR3 DNA follows: TGTGCCACCAGCAGGGACGGGACAGGGGTTGGCTACACCTTC. Protein product: CATSRDGTGVGYTF.